The entry below describes one TCR beta chain. This receptor's antigen is unknown. Per-nucleotide qualities are absent, and no much larger clonotype sits a single base away. This sample was included in a study of OX40 agonist ivuxolimab in advanced cancers. For context, the study as a whole: The costimulatory receptor OX40 (CD134) was targeted by ivuxolimab, a fully human IgG2 agonistic monoclonal antibody. A male proportion of roughly 85% and a mean age of 60 years, ranging from about 23 to 79, were recorded for the dose-escalation cohort. The point of sequencing TCRbeta in the periphery was to test whether ivuxolimab changed TCR sequence diversity and drove clonal T-cell expansion. Intravenous ivuxolimab was administered to patients every 2 weeks at six dose levels: 0.01, 0.1, 0.3, 1.5, 3 and 10 mg/kg. The paper reports the monotherapy dose-escalation portion (N of about 51 patients) of the phase I ivuxolimab trial. Partial responses occurred in three dose-escalation patients, of whom one had hepatocellular carcinoma and two had cutaneous melanoma. Prior anti-PD-1, anti-PD-L1 or anti-CTLA-4 therapy was permitted, and 40% of dose-escalation patients had received checkpoint inhibitors. Of the approximately 53 patients in dose escalation, some 20 had hepatocellular carcinoma, about 15 had melanoma, 9 had renal cell carcinoma and 9 had head and neck cancer. The investigation overall reported the following: After ivuxolimab, CD8+ T cells had more expanded clones than CD4+ T cells on average. Which antigens the clonally expanded peripheral T cells were specific for was not determined. Clonal expansion of both CD4+ and CD8+ blood T cells was observed from baseline to week 6 at doses 0.1 to 3.0 mg/kg. Partial responders in the 0.1-3.0 mg/kg groups had among the lowest normalized peripheral clonal expansion, especially among CD8+ T cells. Low levels of normalized T-cell clonal expansion were also seen in some nonresponding patients.

To sequence the TCRbeta CDR3 region, genomic DNA was isolated from the sorted cells. The immunoSEQ Assay was used to sequence the TCRbeta CDR3 regions. TCRdb's version of the immuneACCESS table is confined to in-frame rearrangements and falls short of the full clone set. An unresolved V gene accounts for under half of the shortfall where checked; the remainder is of unknown origin. Recorded for this sample are fewer than 80,000 clones; roughly 87% of them occurred a single time. Of the sample, 3.4% is held by the ten largest clones. Trimming takes 3 bases from V and 0 bases from J, and the germline ends sit 15 bases apart. Sequences MNHEY (CDR1) and SMNVEV (CDR2) are obtained from the germline V gene (reference sequence). Inclusive of the bounding cysteine and phenylalanine, the CDR3 is 17 residues long. The sequence is cut down to CDR3 DNA, 51 bases in frame from base 1. Patients with autoimmune disease history or receiving systemic immunosuppression were excluded from the trial. Peripheral blood for TCR sequencing was collected from all dose cohorts at baseline, on cycle 4 day 1, and on cycle 7 day 1. The samples were taken from a phase I, first-in-human, multicenter, open-label dose-escalation trial of ivuxolimab. Adults with locally advanced or metastatic head and neck squamous cell, hepatocellular, melanoma or renal cell carcinoma were enrolled in the trial. Before TCR sequencing, CD4+ T cells and CD8+ T cells from peripheral blood were sorted into separate populations.

The chain was built from TRBV27 and TRBJ2-1; matching of 5 bases hints at TRBD2 as the D gene. The origin of this receptor is an adult with an advanced solid tumor such as melanoma, head and neck, liver or kidney cancer. The specimen was CD4+ or CD8+ T cells sorted from blood, collected in a trial of the OX40 agonist ivuxolimab. At the DNA level, the sequence is TGTGCCAGCAGTTTGGGCCTGGGGAGAAGCTCCTACAATGAGCAGTTCTTC. Protein translation: CASSLGLGRSSYNEQFF.